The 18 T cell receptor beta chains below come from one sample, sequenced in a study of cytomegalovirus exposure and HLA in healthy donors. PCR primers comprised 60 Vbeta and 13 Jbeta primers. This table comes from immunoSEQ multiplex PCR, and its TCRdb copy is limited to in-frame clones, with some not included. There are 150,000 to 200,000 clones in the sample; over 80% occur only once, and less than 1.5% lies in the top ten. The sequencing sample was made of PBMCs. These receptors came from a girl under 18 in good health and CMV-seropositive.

CDR3 region: CATRDRASYEQYF. The CDR3 region has the DNA TGTGCCACCAGAGACAGGGCCTCCTACGAGCAGTACTTC. The V call is TRBV6-5, the J call TRBJ2-7; 7 bases line up with TRBD1. CDR1 is MNHEY, CDR2 SVGAGI, per germline. J was trimmed by 0 bases and V by 10 bases; bases with no gene match: 6. There are 13 residues in the CDR3.

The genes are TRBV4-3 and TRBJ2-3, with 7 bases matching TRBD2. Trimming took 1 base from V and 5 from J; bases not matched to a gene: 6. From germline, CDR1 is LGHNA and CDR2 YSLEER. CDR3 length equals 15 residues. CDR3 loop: CASSQVSSGLDTQYF. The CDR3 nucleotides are TGCGCCAGCAGCCAAGTGTCTAGCGGTTTAGATACGCAGTATTTT.

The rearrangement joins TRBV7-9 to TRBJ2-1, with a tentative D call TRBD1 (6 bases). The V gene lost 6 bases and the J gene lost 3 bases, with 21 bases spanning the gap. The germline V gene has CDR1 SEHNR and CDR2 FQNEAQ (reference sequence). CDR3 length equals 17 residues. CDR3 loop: CASSLRDPGHRYNEQFF. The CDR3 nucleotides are TGTGCCAGCAGTTTACGAGATCCGGGACACCGCTACAATGAGCAGTTCTTC.

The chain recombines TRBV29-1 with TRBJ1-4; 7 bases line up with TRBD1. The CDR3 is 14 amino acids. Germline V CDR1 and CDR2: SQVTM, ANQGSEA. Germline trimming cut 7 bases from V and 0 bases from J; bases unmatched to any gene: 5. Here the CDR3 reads CSASTGATNEKLFF. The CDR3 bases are TGCAGCGCATCAACAGGGGCAACTAATGAAAAACTGTTTTTT.

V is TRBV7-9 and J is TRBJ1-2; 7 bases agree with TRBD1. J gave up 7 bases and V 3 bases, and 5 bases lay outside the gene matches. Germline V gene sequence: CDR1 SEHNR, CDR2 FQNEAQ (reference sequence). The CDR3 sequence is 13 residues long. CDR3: CASSLGTEAGYTF. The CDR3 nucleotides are TGTGCCAGCAGCTTGGGGACAGAGGCTGGCTACACCTTC.

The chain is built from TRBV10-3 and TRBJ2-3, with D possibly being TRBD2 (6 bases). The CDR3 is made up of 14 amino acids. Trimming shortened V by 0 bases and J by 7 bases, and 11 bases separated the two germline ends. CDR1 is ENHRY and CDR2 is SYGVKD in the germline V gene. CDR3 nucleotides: TGTGCCATCAGTGAGTCGAATGGGGGGTATACGCAGTATTTT. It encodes CAISESNGGYTQYF.

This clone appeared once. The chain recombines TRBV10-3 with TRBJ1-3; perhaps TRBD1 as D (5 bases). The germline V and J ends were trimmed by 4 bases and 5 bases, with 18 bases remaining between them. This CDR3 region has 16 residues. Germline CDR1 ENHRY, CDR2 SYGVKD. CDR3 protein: CAISGIVTGGRNTIYF. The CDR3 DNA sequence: TGTGCCATCAGTGGAATAGTTACAGGCGGAAGAAACACCATATATTTT.

CDR3 nucleotides: TGTGCCAGCAGCTTAGGGCCTCAGGGGGATACGCAGTATTTT. The encoded protein is CASSLGPQGDTQYF. The chain is built from TRBV5-6 and TRBJ2-3, with D possibly being TRBD1 (6 bases). Germline-derived CDR1 and CDR2 are SGHDT and YYEEEE. CDR3 size: 14 residues. The V end was cut by 2 bases, the J end by 6 bases, with 13 bases between.

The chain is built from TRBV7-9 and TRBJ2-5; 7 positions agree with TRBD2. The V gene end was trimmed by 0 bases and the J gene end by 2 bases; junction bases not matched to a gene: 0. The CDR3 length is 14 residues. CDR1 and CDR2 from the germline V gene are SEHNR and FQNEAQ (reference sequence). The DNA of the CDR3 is TGTGCCAGCAGCTTAGCCGGGGGGCAAGAGACCCAGTACTTC. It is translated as CASSLAGGQETQYF.

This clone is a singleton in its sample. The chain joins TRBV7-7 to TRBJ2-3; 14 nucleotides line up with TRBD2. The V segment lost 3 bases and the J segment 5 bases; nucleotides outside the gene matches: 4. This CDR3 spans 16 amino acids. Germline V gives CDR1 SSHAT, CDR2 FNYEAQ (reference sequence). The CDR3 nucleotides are TGTGCCAGCAGCTTGGGGACTAGCGGGAGAGGAGATACGCAGTATTTT. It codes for CASSLGTSGRGDTQYF.

CDR3 protein: CASSFNTGGGDGYTF. The DNA of the CDR3 is TGTGCCAGCAGCTTCAACACAGGGGGCGGTGATGGCTACACCTTC. The chain joins TRBV11-1 to TRBJ1-2; 9 bases are shared with TRBD1. After removal of 3 bases from V and 6 bases from J, the junction contained 8 bases not matched to a gene. Germline V gene data show CDR1 as SGHAT and CDR2 as FQDESV (reference sequence). The CDR3 runs to 15 residues.

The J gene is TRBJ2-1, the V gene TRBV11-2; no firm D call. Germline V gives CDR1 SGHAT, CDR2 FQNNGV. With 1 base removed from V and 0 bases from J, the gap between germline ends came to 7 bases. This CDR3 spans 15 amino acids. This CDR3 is CASSLGSYSYNEQFF. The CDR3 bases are TGTGCCAGCAGCTTAGGGTCCTACTCCTACAATGAGCAGTTCTTC.

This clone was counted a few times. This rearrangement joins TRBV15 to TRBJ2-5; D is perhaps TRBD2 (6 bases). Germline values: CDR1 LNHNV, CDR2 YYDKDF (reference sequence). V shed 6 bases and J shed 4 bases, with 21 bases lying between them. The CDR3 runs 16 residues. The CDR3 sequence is CATSIGGGPEGETQYF. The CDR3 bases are TGTGCCACCAGTATTGGGGGAGGCCCTGAAGGAGAGACCCAGTACTTC.

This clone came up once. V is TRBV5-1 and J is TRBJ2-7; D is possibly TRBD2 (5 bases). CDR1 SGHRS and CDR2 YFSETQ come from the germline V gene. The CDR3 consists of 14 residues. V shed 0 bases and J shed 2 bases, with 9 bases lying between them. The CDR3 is CASSLVGGPYEQYF. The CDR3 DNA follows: TGCGCCAGCAGCTTGGTTGGAGGTCCCTACGAGCAGTACTTC. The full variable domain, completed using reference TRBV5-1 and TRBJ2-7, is KAGVTQTPRYLIKTRGQQVTLSCSPISGHRSVSWYQQTPGQGLQFLFEYFSETQRNKGNFPGRFSGRQFSNSRSEMNVSTLELGDSALYLCASSLVGGPYEQYFGPGTRLTVT.

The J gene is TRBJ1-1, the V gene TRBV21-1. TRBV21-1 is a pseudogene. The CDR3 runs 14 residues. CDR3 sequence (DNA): TGTGCCAGTTCGCTACGGGTCTATGGGACTGAAGCTTTCTTT. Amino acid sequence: CASSLRVYGTEAFF.

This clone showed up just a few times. Written as DNA, the CDR3 is TGTGCCAGCACCACAGGGCCAGCTACAGATACGCAGTATTTT. Translated, it gives CASTTGPATDTQYF. The chain joins TRBV6-6 to TRBJ2-3, with a tentative D call TRBD1 (6 bases). Germline loops: CDR1 MNHNY, CDR2 SVGAGI (reference sequence). V was cut by 7 bases and J by 3 bases, with 14 bases left in between. The CDR3 contains 14 residues.

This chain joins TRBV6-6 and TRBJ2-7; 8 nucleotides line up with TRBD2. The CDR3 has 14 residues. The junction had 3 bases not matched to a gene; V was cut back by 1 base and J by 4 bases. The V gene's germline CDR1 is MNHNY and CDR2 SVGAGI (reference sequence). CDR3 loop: CASSYLSGSYEQYF. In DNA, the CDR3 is TGTGCCAGCAGTTACTTAAGCGGGAGTTACGAGCAGTACTTC.

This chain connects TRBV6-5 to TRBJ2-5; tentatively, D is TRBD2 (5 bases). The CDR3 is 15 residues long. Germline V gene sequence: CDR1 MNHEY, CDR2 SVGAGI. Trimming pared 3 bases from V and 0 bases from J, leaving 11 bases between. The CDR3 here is CASSYYYGDQETQYF. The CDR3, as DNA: TGTGCCAGCAGTTATTACTACGGGGACCAAGAGACCCAGTACTTC.